These T cell receptor beta chains were read from a single sample in a study of T cell responses to AZD1222 COVID-19 vaccine. Assay: immunoSEQ multiplex PCR; the TCRdb copy retains only in-frame clones and omits some. This sample yields some 130,000 clones, of which over 85% are seen a single time; 6.5% to 8% belongs to the top ten. This specimen was peripheral blood, taken 28 days after the second AZD1222 dose. The receptors were sampled from an adult who received the AZD1222 COVID-19 vaccine. CDR3s include the opening cysteine and the closing phenylalanine or tryptophan. D genes are given only for firm matches. For some rows the clone size is stated as once, few or many, or as a class when expanded; others skip it.

d_gene	v_gene	j_gene	abundance	CDR3nt	CDR3aa
NA	TRBV19	TRBJ1-5	NA	TGTGCCAGTTCGGCCGGGGGGAGGCAGGTCAATCAGCCCCAGCATTTT	CASSAGGRQVNQPQHF
NA	TRBV11-3	TRBJ1-2	NA	TGTGCCAGCAGCTTAGAGGGGGTAGATGGCTACACCTTC	CASSLEGVDGYTF
NA	TRBV3-1/TRBV3-2	TRBJ1-5	once	TGTGCCAGCAGCCAAGGACCGGGGGGCTCATATTATTATCAGCCCCAGCATTTT	CASSQGPGGSYYYQPQHF
TRBD2	TRBV7-2	TRBJ2-3	NA	TGTGCCAGCAGCTCAACTAGCGGGGGGATAATATTTACGCAGTATTTT	CASSSTSGGIIFTQYF
NA	TRBV5-1	TRBJ1-2	NA	TGCGCCAGCAGCGAGGGACGGAGCTATGGCTACACCTTC	CASSEGRSYGYTF
NA	TRBV6-1	TRBJ1-2	NA	TGTGCCAGCAGTGAAGCCTCGCCCCAATATGGCTACACCTTC	CASSEASPQYGYTF
TRBD1	TRBV4-3	TRBJ2-7	NA	TGCGCCAGCAGCTCCGGGACAGGGGTGCGTTACGAGCAGTACTTC	CASSSGTGVRYEQYF
TRBD1	TRBV10-2	TRBJ1-2	NA	TGCGCCAGCAGTCCCCCTCACCCACCGGACAGGAGGATCTATGGCTACACCTTC	CASSPPHPPDRRIYGYTF
NA	TRBV3-1/TRBV3-2	TRBJ2-1	NA	TGTGCCAGAGAGTCACAGGGTATGAATGAGCAGTTCTTC	CARESQGMNEQFF
NA	TRBV12-3/TRBV12-4	TRBJ1-1	NA	TGTGCCAGCAGCCGGGACCCACAAGACGAAGCTTTCTTT	CASSRDPQDEAFF
NA	TRBV12-3/TRBV12-4	TRBJ2-1	few	TGTGCCAGCAGTTTGGGCGACGAGCAGTTCTTC	CASSLGDEQFF
NA	TRBV5-1	TRBJ1-2	NA	TGCGCCAGCAGCGTACAGGGATCCTATGGCTACACCTTC	CASSVQGSYGYTF
TRBD1	TRBV11-3	TRBJ1-1	NA	TGTGCCAGCAGCCCAGGACAGGGGGGCGCTTTCTTT	CASSPGQGGAFF
TRBD1	TRBV30	TRBJ1-3	NA	TGTGCCTGGGGAAGGGACAGAAGCTCTGGAAACACCATATATTTT	CAWGRDRSSGNTIYF
TRBD2	TRBV4-1	TRBJ2-7	NA	TGCGCCAGCAGCCACCCTAGCGGGGGGGTAGTCTACGAGCAGTACTTC	CASSHPSGGVVYEQYF
NA	TRBV20-1	TRBJ2-2	NA	TGCAGTGCTAGTAACGGAGACACCGGGGAGCTGTTTTTT	CSASNGDTGELFF